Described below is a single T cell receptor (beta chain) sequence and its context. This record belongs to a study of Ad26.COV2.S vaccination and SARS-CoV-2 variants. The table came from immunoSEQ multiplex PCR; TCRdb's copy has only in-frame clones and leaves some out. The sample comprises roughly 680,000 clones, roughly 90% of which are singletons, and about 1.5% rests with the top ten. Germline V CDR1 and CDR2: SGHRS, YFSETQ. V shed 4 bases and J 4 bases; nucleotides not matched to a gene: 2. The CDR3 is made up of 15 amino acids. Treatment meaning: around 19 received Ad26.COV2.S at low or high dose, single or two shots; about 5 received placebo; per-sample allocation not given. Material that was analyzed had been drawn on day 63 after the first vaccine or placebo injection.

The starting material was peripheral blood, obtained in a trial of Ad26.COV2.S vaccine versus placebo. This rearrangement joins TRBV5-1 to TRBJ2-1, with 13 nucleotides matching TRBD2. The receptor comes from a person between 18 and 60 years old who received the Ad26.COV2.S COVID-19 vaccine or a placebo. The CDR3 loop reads CASSKLAGGYNEQFF. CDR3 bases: TGCGCCAGCAGCAAACTAGCGGGGGGGTACAATGAGCAGTTCTTC.